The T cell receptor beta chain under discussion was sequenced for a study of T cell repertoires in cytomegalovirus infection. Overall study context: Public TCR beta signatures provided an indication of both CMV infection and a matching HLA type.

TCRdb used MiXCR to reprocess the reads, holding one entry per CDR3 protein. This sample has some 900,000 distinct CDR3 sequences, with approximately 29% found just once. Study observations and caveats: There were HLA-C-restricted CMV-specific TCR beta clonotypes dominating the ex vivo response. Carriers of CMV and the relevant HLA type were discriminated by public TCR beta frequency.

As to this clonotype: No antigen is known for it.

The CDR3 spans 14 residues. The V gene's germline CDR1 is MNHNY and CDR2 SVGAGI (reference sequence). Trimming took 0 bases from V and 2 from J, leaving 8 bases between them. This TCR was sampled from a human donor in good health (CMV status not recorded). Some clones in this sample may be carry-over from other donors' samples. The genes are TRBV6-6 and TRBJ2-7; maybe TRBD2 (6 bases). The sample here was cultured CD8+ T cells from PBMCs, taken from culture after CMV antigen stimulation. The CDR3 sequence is CASSYSPGAYEQYV. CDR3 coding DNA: TGTGCCAGCAGTTACTCACCGGGGGCCTACGAGCAGTACGTC.